This record concerns one T cell receptor (beta chain) sequence. Its antigen is unidentified. Per germline, CDR1 MGHDK and CDR2 SYGVNS. The CDR3 has 14 amino acids. Trimming took 2 bases from V and 0 from J, leaving 8 bases between them. Synthesis of TCR cDNA relied on 5'RACE template switching, which attached a universal primer site and UMIs. One entry per CDR3 protein results from TCRdb running MiXCR on the 5' RACE reads. The sample has 250,000 to 300,000 distinct CDR3 sequences; around 5.3% are singletons. These data come from a study of T cells after yellow fever vaccination. Whole-study results and caveats: Re-detected after boosting: most primary clones, 95% to 98% of CD4 and about 89% of CD8. The secondary response was weaker but peaked faster, day 5 versus 15. Repertoires obtained by FACS sorting could include abundant clonotypes that entered as contaminants from the bulk population.

The V and J genes are TRBV25-1 and TRBJ2-7, with D hard to call. This sequence was found in a man between 18 and 29 years old who received the YFV17D yellow fever vaccine. The material was CD4+ T cells sorted from PBMCs, obtained on the day of the yellow fever booster vaccination. CDR3 in DNA: TGTGCCAGCAGTGAACAGGCCTCCTCCTACGAGCAGTACTTC. Its protein is CASSEQASSYEQYF.